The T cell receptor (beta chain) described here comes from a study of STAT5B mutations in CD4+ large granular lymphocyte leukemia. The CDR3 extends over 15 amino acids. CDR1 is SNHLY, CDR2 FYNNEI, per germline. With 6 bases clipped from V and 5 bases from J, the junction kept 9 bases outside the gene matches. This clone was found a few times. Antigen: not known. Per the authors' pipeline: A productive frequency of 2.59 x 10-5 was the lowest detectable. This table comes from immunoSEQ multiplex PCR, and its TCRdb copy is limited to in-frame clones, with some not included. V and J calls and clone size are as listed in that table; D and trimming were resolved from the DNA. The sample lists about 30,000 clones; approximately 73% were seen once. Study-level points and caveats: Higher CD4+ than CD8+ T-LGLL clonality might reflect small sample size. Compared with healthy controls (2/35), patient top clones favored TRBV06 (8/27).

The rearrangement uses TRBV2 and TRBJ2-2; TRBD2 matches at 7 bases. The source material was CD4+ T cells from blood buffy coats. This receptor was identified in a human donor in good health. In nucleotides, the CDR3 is TGTGCCAGCAGAAGGTGGACTAGTGATACCGGGGAGCTGTTTTTT. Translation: CASRRWTSDTGELFF.